This passage covers 29 T cell receptor beta chains from one sample sequenced in a study of CD8 T cells in Susac syndrome. The RNA, about 0.5 to 1 ug, was put through reverse transcription using random hexamers. TCRdb independently ran MiXCR on the immunoSEQ multiplex PCR reads; one entry per CDR3 protein. The data contain under 200,000 distinct CDR3 sequences, around 95% of them seen just once; the ten biggest clones take up around 0.16%. The sample consisted of CD8+ T cells from PBMCs. The receptor set was obtained from a human donor with Susac syndrome.

The chain links TRBV20-1 to TRBJ1-5; tentative D call: TRBD1 (6 bases). The CDR3 consists of 15 residues. The V end lost 0 bases, the J end lost 7 bases, and 16 bases lay between the germline ends. Germline V gene data show CDR1 as DFQATT and CDR2 as SNEGSKA (reference sequence). The CDR3 loop is CSARDQAGEGQPQHF. The CDR3 coding sequence is TGCAGTGCTAGAGATCAGGCAGGGGAGGGGCAGCCCCAGCATTTT.

The chain uses TRBV15 and TRBJ2-5; 7 bases agree with TRBD2. CDR3 size: 18 residues. The V gene end was trimmed by 3 bases and the J gene end by 2 bases; junction bases not matched to a gene: 15. Per germline, CDR1 LNHNV and CDR2 YYDKDF (reference sequence). The CDR3 DNA sequence: TGTGCCACCAGCAGGACCCGGACTAGAGGGTTTCGGCAAGAGACCCAGTACTTC. Amino acid sequence: CATSRTRTRGFRQETQYF. The variable domain in full, with the rest retrieved from reference TRBV15 and TRBJ2-5, is DAMVIQNPRYQVTQFGKPVTLSCSQTLNHNVMYWYQQKSSQAPKLLFHYYDKDFNNEADTPDNFQSRRPNTSFCFLDIRSPGLGDTAMYLCATSRTRTRGFRQETQYFGPGTRLLVL.

The gene calls are TRBV6-5 and TRBJ1-2; a weak D match, TRBD1 (5 bases). There are 18 residues in the CDR3. CDR1 is MNHEY and CDR2 is SVGAGI in the germline V gene. Trimming removed 3 bases from V and 1 base from J, with 21 bases in between. The CDR3 sequence is CASSYFAGSGLGNYGYTF. The CDR3 DNA is TGTGCCAGCAGTTATTTCGCGGGGTCGGGACTGGGTAACTATGGCTACACCTTC.

This chain connects TRBV15 to TRBJ2-3, with 9 positions matching TRBD1. V trimming: 5 bases; J trimming: 4 bases; junction bases outside the gene matches: 10. This CDR3 has 16 residues. Germline CDR1 reads LNHNV; CDR2 reads YYDKDF (reference sequence). CDR3 in DNA: TGTGCCACCAGCCTCCAGGGGACAGGGTACGCAGATACGCAGTATTTT. It is translated as CATSLQGTGYADTQYF.

V gene TRBV6-5 combines with J gene TRBJ2-7; TRBD1 matches 7 bases. CDR1 MNHEY and CDR2 SVGAGI come from the germline V gene. The V segment lost 5 bases and the J segment 6 bases; nucleotides outside the gene matches: 10. The CDR3 length is 14 residues. CDR3 coding DNA: TGTGCCAGCAGTCTGACGACAGGGAAGGGCGAGCAGTACTTC. It specifies CASSLTTGKGEQYF.

The chain uses TRBV5-6 and TRBJ2-2; maybe TRBD2 (6 bases). Germline V gene data show CDR1 as SGHDT and CDR2 as YYEEEE. V lost 0 bases, J lost 7 bases, and 10 bases lay in between. The CDR3 spans 14 residues. The CDR3 nucleotides are TGTGCCAGCAGCTTGGGTCCAGCGGGCGGGGAGCTGTTTTTT. This gives the protein CASSLGPAGGELFF.

The J gene is TRBJ2-1, the V gene TRBV2; D call uncertain. Germline CDR1 is SNHLY and CDR2 is FYNNEI. There are 15 residues in the CDR3. With 2 bases removed from V and 0 bases from J, the gap between germline ends came to 8 bases. This chain's CDR3 is CASSERWGSYNEQFF. CDR3 DNA sequence: TGTGCCAGCAGTGAACGTTGGGGCTCCTACAATGAGCAGTTCTTC.

V gene TRBV13 combines with J gene TRBJ1-5; D not certain. The CDR3 is 13 residues long. Germline assignment: CDR1 PRHDT and CDR2 FYEKMQ (reference sequence). Trimming cost V 0 bases and J 5 bases, with 5 bases left between them. CDR3 nucleotides: TGTGCCAGCAGCTTAGGCCCCCATCAGCCCCAGCATTTT. As protein: CASSLGPHQPQHF.

The chain is built from TRBV30 and TRBJ1-1, with D unresolved. Germline assignment: CDR1 GTSNPN and CDR2 SVGIG (reference sequence). V gave up 0 bases and J gave up 11 bases, with 10 bases separating them. The CDR3 is 11 amino acids. DNA of the CDR3: TGTGCCTGGAGTGTATCCGGGTACGCTTTCTTT. Amino acids: CAWSVSGYAFF.

The rearrangement uses TRBV29-1 and TRBJ1-4; D is undetermined. CDR3 length: 15 amino acids. Germline V gives CDR1 SQVTM, CDR2 ANQGSEA. With 4 bases removed from V and 3 bases from J, the gap between germline ends came to 15 bases. CDR3 in amino acids: CSVVGSYAPNEKLFF. The CDR3 nucleotides read TGCAGCGTTGTGGGTTCATACGCCCCTAATGAAAAACTGTTTTTT.

The V gene is TRBV27, the J gene TRBJ2-1, with 8 bases fitting TRBD2. Germline V gene lookup returns CDR1 MNHEY and CDR2 SMNVEV (reference sequence). The CDR3 extends over 12 amino acids. With V trimmed by 7 bases and J by 9 bases, 5 bases remained unmatched. Here the CDR3 reads CASTTGGGEQFF. For the CDR3, the DNA is TGTGCCAGCACGACGGGGGGGGGTGAGCAGTTCTTC.

This sequence joins TRBV4-1 and TRBJ1-5; D is perhaps TRBD1 (6 bases). The CDR3 spans 15 residues. V gave up 2 bases and J gave up 1 base, with 9 bases separating them. Germline values: CDR1 MGHRA, CDR2 YSYEKL. For the CDR3, the DNA is TGCGCCAGCAGCCAACTTGGGACAAGCAATCAGCCCCAGCATTTT. This translates into CASSQLGTSNQPQHF.

The chain recombines TRBV12-3 or TRBV12-4 with TRBJ2-5; D is uncertain. This CDR3 spans 13 amino acids. The germline V and J ends were trimmed by 5 bases and 4 bases, with 11 bases remaining between them. CDR3 nucleotides: TGTGCCAGCAGTCCCAGCGACGGAGAGACCCAGTACTTC. Translated: CASSPSDGETQYF.

This clonotype was counted only a few times. The rearrangement joins TRBV5-6 to TRBJ1-5; no clear D. Germline V gives CDR1 SGHDT, CDR2 YYEEEE. The CDR3 spans 14 residues. V was cut by 0 bases and J by 2 bases, with 6 bases left in between. The chain's CDR3 is CASSLGVGNQPQHF. CDR3 nucleotides: TGTGCCAGCAGCTTGGGAGTTGGCAATCAGCCCCAGCATTTT.

This chain links TRBV15 with TRBJ2-3, with D possibly being TRBD1 or TRBD2 (6 bases each). Germline lookup yields CDR1 LNHNV and CDR2 YYDKDF (reference sequence). The CDR3 has 16 residues. The V end was cut by 1 base, the J end by 2 bases, with 13 bases between. The CDR3 region is CATSRVFGGLTDTQYF. CDR3 sequence (DNA): TGTGCCACCAGCAGAGTATTCGGGGGCCTCACAGATACGCAGTATTTT.

The rearrangement links TRBV12-3 or TRBV12-4 to TRBJ1-1; D is unclear. The CDR3 runs 13 residues. V gave up 3 bases and J gave up 11 bases, with 16 bases separating them. The CDR3 here is CASSFPGLSSAFF. DNA for the CDR3: TGTGCCAGCAGTTTCCCAGGATTATCTAGTGCTTTCTTT.

V is TRBV30 and J is TRBJ2-1; D gene unclear. The CDR3 consists of 10 residues. Trimming took 3 bases from V and 8 from J, leaving 5 bases between them. From germline, CDR1 is GTSNPN and CDR2 SVGIG (reference sequence). The DNA of the CDR3 is TGTGCCTGGAGATCCCATGAGCAGTTCTTC. Protein: CAWRSHEQFF. Full variable domain (rest looked up from reference TRBV30 and TRBJ2-1): SQTIHQWPATLVQPVGSPLSLECTVEGTSNPNLYWYRQAAGRGLQLLFYSVGIGQISSEVPQNLSASRPQDRQFILSSKKLLLSDSGFYLCAWRSHEQFFGPGTRLTVL.

The chain carries TRBV7-9 and TRBJ1-6; 10 nucleotides match TRBD1. This CDR3 has 15 residues. After removal of 5 bases from V and 6 bases from J, the junction contained 4 bases not matched to a gene. Germline V gene sequence: CDR1 SEHNR, CDR2 FQNEAQ (reference sequence). In DNA, the CDR3 is TGTGCCAGCAGCATTGGGACAGGGGTTAATTCACCCCTCCACTTT. Its translation: CASSIGTGVNSPLHF.

The chain has TRBV5-1 and TRBJ2-1; TRBD1 agrees at 7 bases. The V gene's germline CDR1 is SGHRS and CDR2 YFSETQ. The CDR3 has 15 amino acids. With 4 bases clipped from V and 4 bases from J, the junction kept 8 bases outside the gene matches. The CDR3, as DNA: TGCGCCAGCAGCGAAGGGGACAGAGTTTACAATGAGCAGTTCTTC. Translation: CASSEGDRVYNEQFF.

This sequence joins TRBV6-5 and TRBJ1-2; D not certain. The CDR3 loop spans 13 amino acids. Trimming pared 0 bases from V and 4 bases from J, leaving 6 bases between. Germline V gene lookup returns CDR1 MNHEY and CDR2 SVGAGI. The CDR3 DNA reads TGTGCCAGCAGTTACTCTCTGTCCTATGGCTACACCTTC. Translated: CASSYSLSYGYTF.

V gene TRBV9 combines with J gene TRBJ2-7; TRBD1 or TRBD2 may be the D gene (5 bases each). This CDR3 has 15 residues. Germline assignment: CDR1 SGDLS and CDR2 YYNGEE. V was cut by 4 bases and J by 5 bases, with 19 bases left in between. Here the CDR3 reads CASSREGSLINEQYF. DNA of the CDR3: TGTGCCAGCAGCAGAGAGGGGAGTCTTATCAACGAGCAGTACTTC. Filled out from reference TRBV9 and TRBJ2-7, the complete variable domain reads DSGVTQTPKHLITATGQRVTLRCSPRSGDLSVYWYQQSLDQGLQFLIQYYNGEERAKGNILERFSAQQFPDLHSELNLSSLELGDSALYFCASSREGSLINEQYFGPGTRLTVT.

The V and J genes are TRBV18 and TRBJ1-5, with D possibly TRBD1 on 5 matching bases. The ends were cut back, 2 bases at V and 7 bases at J, with 12 bases in the middle. Per germline, CDR1 KGHSH and CDR2 LQKENI. This CDR3 has 14 amino acids. For the CDR3, the DNA is TGTGCCAGCTCACCATACCGGGACGAACAGCCCCAGCATTTT. It specifies CASSPYRDEQPQHF.

The gene calls are TRBV28 and TRBJ2-3, with TRBD2 matching 8 bases. This CDR3 is 17 amino acids long. Per germline, CDR1 MDHEN and CDR2 SYDVKM. V lost 6 bases and J lost 2; bases outside the gene matches: 13. The CDR3 DNA is TGTGCCAGCAGACGAGTTTTTACTAGCGGATTCACAGATACGCAGTATTTT. Amino acids: CASRRVFTSGFTDTQYF. The full variable domain, with the rest looked up from reference TRBV28 and TRBJ2-3, is DVKVTQSSRYLVKRTGEKVFLECVQDMDHENMFWYRQDPGLGLRLIYFSYDVKMKEKGDIPEGYSVSREKKERFSLILESASTNQTSMYLCASRRVFTSGFTDTQYFGPGTRLTVL.

This clonotype was detected only once. The chain joins TRBV9 to TRBJ1-2, with D maybe TRBD1 (6 bases). This CDR3 is built from 15 residues. Trimming removed 3 bases at V and 4 bases at J, with 16 bases between. Germline V lookup: CDR1 SGDLS, CDR2 YYNGEE. The DNA of the CDR3 is TGTGCCAGCAGCGCCGGGGGCGCCGGAATCTATGGCTACACCTTC. Its protein is CASSAGGAGIYGYTF.

This chain links TRBV9 with TRBJ2-3; 7 bases line up with TRBD1. The length of the CDR3 is 16 residues. Trimming removed 4 bases from V and 2 bases from J; junction bases left unmatched: 10. Per germline, CDR1 SGDLS and CDR2 YYNGEE. This chain's CDR3 is CASSSTGVDATDTQYF. DNA for the CDR3: TGTGCCAGCAGCTCAACAGGGGTCGACGCCACAGATACGCAGTATTTT.

The V call is TRBV5-1, the J call TRBJ2-7, with D perhaps matching TRBD1 (6 bases). The CDR3 contains 14 residues. Deletions cut 0 bases from V and 2 bases from J, with 9 bases between. The germline CDR1 and CDR2 sequences are SGHRS and YFSETQ. The chain's CDR3 is CASSLEGDTYEQYF. The CDR3 DNA is TGCGCCAGCAGCTTGGAGGGGGATACCTACGAGCAGTACTTC.

Only a few counts were recorded for this clonotype. The chain joins TRBV27 to TRBJ1-1; D is unresolved. Germline V CDR1 and CDR2: MNHEY, SMNVEV (reference sequence). Trimming took 2 bases from V and 1 from J, leaving 5 bases between them. The CDR3 contains 13 residues. In DNA form, the CDR3 reads TGTGCCAGCAGTTTAAGTACGAACACTGAAGCTTTCTTT. Residues: CASSLSTNTEAFF.

In its sample, this clonotype was seen once. This chain links TRBV5-6 with TRBJ2-7; perhaps D is TRBD1 or TRBD2 (5 bases each). The CDR3 sequence is 16 residues long. Per the germline V gene, CDR1 is SGHDT and CDR2 is YYEEEE. V gave up 3 bases and J gave up 3 bases, with 19 bases separating them. CDR3 nucleotides: TGTGCCAGCAGCTCCGACTACCCTAAGGGGTACTACGAGCAGTACTTC. This encodes CASSSDYPKGYYEQYF.

The chain has TRBV9 and TRBJ1-3; possible D gene TRBD1, 5 bases. Germline CDR1 SGDLS, CDR2 YYNGEE. CDR3 length: 14 residues. The V and J ends lost 2 bases and 6 bases respectively, with 12 bases between them. CDR3 nucleotide sequence: TGTGCCAGCAGCGTGAAGGGGATGCAAAACACCATATATTTT. Residues: CASSVKGMQNTIYF.